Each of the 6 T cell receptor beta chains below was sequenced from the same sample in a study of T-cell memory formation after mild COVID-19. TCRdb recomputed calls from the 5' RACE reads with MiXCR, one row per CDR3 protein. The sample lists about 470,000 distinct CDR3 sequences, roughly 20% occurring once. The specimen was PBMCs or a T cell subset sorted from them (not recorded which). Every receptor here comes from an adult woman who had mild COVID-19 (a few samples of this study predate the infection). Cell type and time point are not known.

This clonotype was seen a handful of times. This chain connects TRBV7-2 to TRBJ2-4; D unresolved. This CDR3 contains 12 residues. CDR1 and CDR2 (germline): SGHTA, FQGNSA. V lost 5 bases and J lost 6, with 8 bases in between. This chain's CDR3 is CASSLGPNIQYF. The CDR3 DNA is TGTGCCAGCAGCCTTGGACCAAACATTCAGTACTTC.

CDR3 sequence (DNA): TGTGCCAGCAGCCCCCGGACTGCTAATGAGCAGTTCTTC. Amino acid sequence: CASSPRTANEQFF. The chain joins TRBV7-3 to TRBJ2-1; tentatively, D is TRBD2 (5 bases). The CDR3 extends over 13 amino acids. Germline V gene data show CDR1 as SGHTA and CDR2 as FQGTGA. The germline V and J ends were trimmed by 5 bases and 7 bases, with 12 bases remaining between them.

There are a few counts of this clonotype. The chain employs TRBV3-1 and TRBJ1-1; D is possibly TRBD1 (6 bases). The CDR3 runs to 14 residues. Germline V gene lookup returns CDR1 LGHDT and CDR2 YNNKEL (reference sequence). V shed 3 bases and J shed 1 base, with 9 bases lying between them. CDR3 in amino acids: CASSQSGANTEAFF. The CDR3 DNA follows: TGTGCCAGCAGCCAGTCGGGGGCGAACACTGAAGCTTTCTTT.

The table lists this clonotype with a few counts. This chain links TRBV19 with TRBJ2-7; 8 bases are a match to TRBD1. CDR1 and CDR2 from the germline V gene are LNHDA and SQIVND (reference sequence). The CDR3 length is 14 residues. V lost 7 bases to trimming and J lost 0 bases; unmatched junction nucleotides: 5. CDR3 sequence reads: CASNRGQGSYEQYF. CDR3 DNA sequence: TGTGCCAGTAACCGAGGACAGGGCTCCTACGAGCAGTACTTC. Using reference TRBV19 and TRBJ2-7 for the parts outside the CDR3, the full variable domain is DGGITQSPKYLFRKEGQNVTLSCEQNLNHDAMYWYRQDPGQGLRLIYYSQIVNDFQKGDIAEGYSVSREKKESFPLTVTSAQKNPTAFYLCASNRGQGSYEQYFGPGTRLTVT.

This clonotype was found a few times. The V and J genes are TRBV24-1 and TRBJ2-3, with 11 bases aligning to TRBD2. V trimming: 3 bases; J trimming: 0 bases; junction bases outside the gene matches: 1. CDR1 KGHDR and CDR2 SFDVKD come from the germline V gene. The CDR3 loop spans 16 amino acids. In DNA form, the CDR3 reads TGTGCCACCAGTGATCCTAGCGGGGGGAGCACAGATACGCAGTATTTT. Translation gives CATSDPSGGSTDTQYF.

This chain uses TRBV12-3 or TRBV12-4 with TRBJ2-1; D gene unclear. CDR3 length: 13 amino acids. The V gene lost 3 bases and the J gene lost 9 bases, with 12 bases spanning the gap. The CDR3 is CASSFNVMGEQFF. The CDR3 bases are TGTGCCAGCAGTTTTAACGTAATGGGTGAGCAGTTCTTC.